The clone carrying this TCR beta chain occurred once. The data originate from a study of CD4 and CD8 cells across lung adenocarcinoma regions. The V gene's germline CDR1 is SEHNR and CDR2 FQNEAQ (reference sequence). The CDR3 has 12 residues. V dropped 5 bases and J dropped 11 bases, with 14 bases sitting between them. TCRdb re-called the PCR reads with MiXCR, one entry per CDR3 protein. The top ten hold 15% to 20% of the sample, which has about 9,600 distinct CDR3 sequences, roughly half seen once. Donors had localized lung adenocarcinoma, a non-small cell lung cancer. This rearrangement joins TRBV7-9 to TRBJ2-3; a weak D match, TRBD2 (6 bases). The specimen sequenced was CD4+ T cells from the margin of a lung tumor. This clonotype was obtained from a male donor with lung adenocarcinoma. The CD4 and CD8 labels of this study may be unreliable. CDR3 sequence: CASSQRRDGQYF. CDR3 coding DNA: TGTGCCAGCAGCCAAAGGAGGGACGGGCAGTATTTT.